Listed below are T cell receptor beta chains from one sample, sequenced in a study of spatial heterogeneity in lung cancer. One entry per CDR3 protein, called by TCRdb with MiXCR from the 5' RACE reads. The sample records tens of thousands of distinct CDR3 sequences, roughly 7.2% being singletons. The sample in question was PBMCs, obtained at surgery. The receptors come from a female donor with early-stage non-small cell lung cancer. CDR3s include the opening cysteine and the closing phenylalanine or tryptophan. D genes are given only for firm matches. A row's size may be missing; if present it is once, few, many or a size class.

D gene	CDR3 length	clone size	V gene	J gene	CDR3 DNA	CDR3 protein
-	16	many	TRBV12-3/TRBV12-4	TRBJ2-3	TGTGCCAGCACTCCTGAGGGCGGGAAAGGCGCAGATACGCAGTATTTT	CASTPEGGKGADTQYF
-	15	many	TRBV19	TRBJ2-1	TGTGCCAGTAGTATAACAGGGTTGGTCTACAATGAGCAGTTCTTC	CASSITGLVYNEQFF
-	13	-	TRBV10-3	TRBJ1-5	TGTGCCACTGGGGGGGCCAACACAGATACGCAGCATTTT	CATGGANTDTQHF
-	16	few	TRBV4-3	TRBJ1-2	TGCGCCAGCAGCCAAGGAGGACCTCCCCGACCGGATGGCTACACCTTC	CASSQGGPPRPDGYTF
-	16	many	TRBV28	TRBJ2-2	TGTGCCAGCAGTTTAACGGGGGGCGAGACCACCGGGGAGCTGTTTTTT	CASSLTGGETTGELFF
TRBD2	15	many	TRBV4-1	TRBJ2-1	TGCGCCAGCAGCCAAGAGCGGGGGGGATTGAATGAGCAGTTCTTC	CASSQERGGLNEQFF
TRBD2	15	many	TRBV29-1	TRBJ2-1	TGCAGCGTCGGGGGACTAGCGGGAGTCTGGAATGAGCAGTTCTTC	CSVGGLAGVWNEQFF
TRBD2	16	-	TRBV29-1	TRBJ2-3	TGCAGCGTTGAAGGCCTCGGGGGGGGCGGAACAGATACGCAGTATTTT	CSVEGLGGGGTDTQYF
-	15	few	TRBV5-5	TRBJ1-2	TGTGCCAGCAGCTTGATGTGGGCTTCCAACTATGGCTACACCTTC	CASSLMWASNYGYTF
-	15	-	TRBV3-1	TRBJ2-7	TGTGCCAGCAGCCAACCCAGTCTGTTGAGGGGCGAGCAGTACTTC	CASSQPSLLRGEQYF
-	13	-	TRBV6-2/TRBV6-3	TRBJ2-3	TGTGCCAGCCGCGGCAGTTCCACAGATACGCAGTATTTT	CASRGSSTDTQYF
-	13	many	TRBV11-2	TRBJ1-2	TGTGCCAGCAGCTTAAACCCACCTTCGGGCTACACCTTC	CASSLNPPSGYTF
-	14	many	TRBV7-2	TRBJ2-7	TGTGCCAGCAGCTTAGGAGGTCGGGGGTACGAGCAGTACTTC	CASSLGGRGYEQYF
-	16	-	TRBV13	TRBJ1-3	TGTGCCAGCAGCTTAGGCCCTCACAGAGGTGGAAACACCATATATTTT	CASSLGPHRGGNTIYF
-	15	many	TRBV30	TRBJ2-7	TGTGCCTGGAGGGGAACGGAGGCCCGCTCCTACGAGCAGTACTTC	CAWRGTEARSYEQYF
-	14	-	TRBV7-8	TRBJ2-7	TGTGCCAGCAGCCCTCGACTAGGGGGAGGCGAGCAGTACTTC	CASSPRLGGGEQYF
-	14	many	TRBV7-9	TRBJ1-4	TGTGCCAGCAGCTTCGGTTCAACTAATGAAAAACTGTTTTTT	CASSFGSTNEKLFF
TRBD1	16	many	TRBV19	TRBJ2-6	TGTGCCAGTTGCTCAGGGGGCGGTGCTGGGGCCAACGTCCTGACTTTC	CASCSGGGAGANVLTF
-	13	-	TRBV5-4	TRBJ1-1	TGTGCCAGCAGCCGTGTGGCGAACACTGAAGCTTTCTTT	CASSRVANTEAFF
-	16	many	TRBV7-8	TRBJ2-2	TGTGCCAGCACCACTAGTGGGGCGGGGAACACCGGGGAGCTGTTTTTT	CASTTSGAGNTGELFF
-	14	many	TRBV20-1	TRBJ2-7	TGCAGTGCTGGGGGAGGTGCAGTCTCCTACGAGCAGTACTTC	CSAGGGAVSYEQYF
TRBD1	15	-	TRBV28	TRBJ2-7	TGTGCCAGCTGTTCACCCGGGACAGGAGCCTACGAGCAGTACTTC	CASCSPGTGAYEQYF
-	15	many	TRBV2	TRBJ2-7	TGTGCCAGCAGAGTTTCCCGGGACCCTTCTTACGAGCAGTACTTC	CASRVSRDPSYEQYF
-	15	many	TRBV21-1	TRBJ2-5	TGTGCCAGCAGCAAAGCGGACAGGGTCGGGGAGACCCAGTACTTC	CASSKADRVGETQYF
-	15	many	TRBV5-6	TRBJ2-1	TGTGCCAGCAGCTTTGGATTCAGCTCCTACAATGAGCAGTTCTTC	CASSFGFSSYNEQFF
TRBD1	16	-	TRBV27	TRBJ1-1	TGTGCCAGCAGTTTGTGGGGACCGGGACAGCTAACTGAAGCTTTCTTT	CASSLWGPGQLTEAFF
-	13	few	TRBV11-3	TRBJ2-2	TGTGCCAGCAGCTTTTCGGACACCGGGGAGCTGTTTTTT	CASSFSDTGELFF
-	14	many	TRBV5-1	TRBJ2-7	TGCGCCAGCAGCTTGAGTGGTTGGGCGAGCGAGCAGTACTTC	CASSLSGWASEQYF
TRBD2	15	-	TRBV19	TRBJ2-4	TGTGCCAGTAGCTTGCCGGGGGGGAACAAAAACATTCAGTACTTC	CASSLPGGNKNIQYF